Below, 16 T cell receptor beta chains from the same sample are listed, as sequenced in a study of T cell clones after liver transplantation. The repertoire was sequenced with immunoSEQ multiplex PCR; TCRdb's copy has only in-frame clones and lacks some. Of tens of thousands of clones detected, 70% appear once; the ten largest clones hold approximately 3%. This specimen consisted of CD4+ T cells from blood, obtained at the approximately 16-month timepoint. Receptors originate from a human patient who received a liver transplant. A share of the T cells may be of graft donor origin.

The DNA for the CDR3 is TGTGCCAGCAGTGTGTTGACAGCAAATTCACCCCTCCACTTT. The encoded protein is CASSVLTANSPLHF. The chain is built from TRBV2 and TRBJ1-6, with a tentative D call TRBD1 (5 bases). Germline loops: CDR1 SNHLY, CDR2 FYNNEI. The CDR3 is 14 residues long. The V end was cut by 4 bases, the J end by 7 bases, with 11 bases between.

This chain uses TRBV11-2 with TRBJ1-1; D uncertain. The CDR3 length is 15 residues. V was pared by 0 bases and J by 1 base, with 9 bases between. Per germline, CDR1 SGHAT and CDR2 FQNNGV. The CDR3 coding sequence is TGTGCCAGCAGCTTAGAGGGGTCTCCGAACACTGAAGCTTTCTTT. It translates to CASSLEGSPNTEAFF.

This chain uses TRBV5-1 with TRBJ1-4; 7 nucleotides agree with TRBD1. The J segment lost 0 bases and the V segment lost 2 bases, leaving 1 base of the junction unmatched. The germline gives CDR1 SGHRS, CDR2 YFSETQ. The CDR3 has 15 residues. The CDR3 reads CASSFQGATNEKLFF. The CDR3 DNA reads TGCGCCAGCAGCTTTCAGGGGGCAACTAATGAAAAACTGTTTTTT. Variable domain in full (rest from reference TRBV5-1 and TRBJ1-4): KAGVTQTPRYLIKTRGQQVTLSCSPISGHRSVSWYQQTPGQGLQFLFEYFSETQRNKGNFPGRFSGRQFSNSRSEMNVSTLELGDSALYLCASSFQGATNEKLFFGSGTQLSVL.

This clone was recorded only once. The CDR3 here is CASSEPGIPEQYV. The CDR3 coding sequence is TGTGCCAGCAGTGAACCCGGCATTCCCGAGCAGTACGTC. V usage is TRBV2 and J usage is TRBJ2-7; D gene uncertain. V gave up 2 bases and J gave up 6 bases, with 11 bases separating them. From germline, CDR1 is SNHLY and CDR2 FYNNEI. The CDR3 consists of 13 residues.

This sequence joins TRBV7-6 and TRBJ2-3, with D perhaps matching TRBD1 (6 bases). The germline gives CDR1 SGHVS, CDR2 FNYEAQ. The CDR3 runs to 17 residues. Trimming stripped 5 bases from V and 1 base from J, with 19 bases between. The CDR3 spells CASSLTPRGHGTDTQYF. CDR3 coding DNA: TGTGCCAGCAGCCTGACACCCCGGGGACATGGCACAGATACGCAGTATTTT.

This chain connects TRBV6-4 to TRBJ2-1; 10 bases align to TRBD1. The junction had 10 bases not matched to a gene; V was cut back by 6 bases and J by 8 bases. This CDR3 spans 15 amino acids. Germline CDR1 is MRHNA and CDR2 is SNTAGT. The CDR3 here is CASSTGTGASHEQFF. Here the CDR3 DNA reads TGTGCCAGCAGCACCGGGACAGGGGCTTCCCATGAGCAGTTCTTC.

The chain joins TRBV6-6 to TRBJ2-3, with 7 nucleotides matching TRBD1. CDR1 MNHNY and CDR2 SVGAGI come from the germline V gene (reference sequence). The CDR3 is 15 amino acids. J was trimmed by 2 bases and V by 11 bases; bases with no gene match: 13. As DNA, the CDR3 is TGTGCCTGCAAGTTACAGGGGACCGCCACAGATACGCAGTATTTT. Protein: CACKLQGTATDTQYF.

The CDR3 nucleotides are TGTGCCTGGAGTGTAGGCAGGGTTCAGCCCCAGCATTTT. Translating it yields CAWSVGRVQPQHF. The chain recombines TRBV30 with TRBJ1-5; perhaps TRBD1 as D (5 bases). This CDR3 is built from 13 residues. Germline CDR1 GTSNPN, CDR2 SVGIG (reference sequence). The V end was cut by 0 bases, the J end by 6 bases, with 9 bases between.

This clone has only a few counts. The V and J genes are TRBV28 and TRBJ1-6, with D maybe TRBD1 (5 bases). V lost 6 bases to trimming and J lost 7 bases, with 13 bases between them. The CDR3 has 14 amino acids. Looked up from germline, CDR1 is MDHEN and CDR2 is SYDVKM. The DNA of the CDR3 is TGTGCCAGCAGCTTGACAGCTCAAAATTCACCCCTCCACTTT. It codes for CASSLTAQNSPLHF.

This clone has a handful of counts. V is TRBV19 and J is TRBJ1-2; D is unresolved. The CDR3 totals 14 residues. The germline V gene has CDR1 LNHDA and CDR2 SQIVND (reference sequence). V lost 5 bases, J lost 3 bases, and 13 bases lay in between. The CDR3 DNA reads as TGTGCCAGTAGTCCCCGGCCCGGGTACTATGGCTACACCTTC. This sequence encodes CASSPRPGYYGYTF.

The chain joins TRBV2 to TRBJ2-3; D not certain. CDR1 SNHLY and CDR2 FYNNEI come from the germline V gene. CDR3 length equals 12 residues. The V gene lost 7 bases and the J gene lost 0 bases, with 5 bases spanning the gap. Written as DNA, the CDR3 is TGTGCCAGCAAGGGCAGCACAGATACGCAGTATTTT. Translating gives CASKGSTDTQYF.

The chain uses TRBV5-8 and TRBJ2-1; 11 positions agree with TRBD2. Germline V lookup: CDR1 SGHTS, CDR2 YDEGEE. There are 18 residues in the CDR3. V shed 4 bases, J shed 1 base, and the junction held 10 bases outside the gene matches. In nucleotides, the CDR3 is TGTGCCAGCAGCCAAACCGGGACTAGCGGTTTTTCCTACAATGAGCAGTTCTTC. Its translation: CASSQTGTSGFSYNEQFF.

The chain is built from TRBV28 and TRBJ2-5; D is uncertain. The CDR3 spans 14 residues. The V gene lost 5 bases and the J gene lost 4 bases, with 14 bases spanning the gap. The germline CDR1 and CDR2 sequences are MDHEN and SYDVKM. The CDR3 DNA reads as TGTGCCAGCAGTGACCCCCGGCTTAGAGAGACCCAGTACTTC. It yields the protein CASSDPRLRETQYF.

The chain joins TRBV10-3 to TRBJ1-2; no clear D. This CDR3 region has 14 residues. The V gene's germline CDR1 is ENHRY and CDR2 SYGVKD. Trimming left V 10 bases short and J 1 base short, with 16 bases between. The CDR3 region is CATSQAADNYGYTF. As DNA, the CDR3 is TGTGCCACCTCTCAGGCTGCCGATAACTATGGCTACACCTTC.

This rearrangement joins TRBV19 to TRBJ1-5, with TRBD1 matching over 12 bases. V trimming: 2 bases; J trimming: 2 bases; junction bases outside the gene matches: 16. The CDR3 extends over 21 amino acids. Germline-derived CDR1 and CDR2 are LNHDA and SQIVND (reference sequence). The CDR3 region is CASSIKVRDRGPGAGNQPQHF. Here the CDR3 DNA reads TGTGCCAGTAGTATAAAGGTCCGGGACAGGGGGCCGGGGGCTGGCAATCAGCCCCAGCATTTT.

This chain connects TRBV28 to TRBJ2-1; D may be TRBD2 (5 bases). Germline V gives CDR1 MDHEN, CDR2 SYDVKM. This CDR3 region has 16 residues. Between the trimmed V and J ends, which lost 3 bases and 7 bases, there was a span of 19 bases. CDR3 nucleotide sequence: TGTGCCAGCAGTTTTCTCCCGCAACTAGTACCTAATGAGCAGTTCTTC. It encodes CASSFLPQLVPNEQFF.